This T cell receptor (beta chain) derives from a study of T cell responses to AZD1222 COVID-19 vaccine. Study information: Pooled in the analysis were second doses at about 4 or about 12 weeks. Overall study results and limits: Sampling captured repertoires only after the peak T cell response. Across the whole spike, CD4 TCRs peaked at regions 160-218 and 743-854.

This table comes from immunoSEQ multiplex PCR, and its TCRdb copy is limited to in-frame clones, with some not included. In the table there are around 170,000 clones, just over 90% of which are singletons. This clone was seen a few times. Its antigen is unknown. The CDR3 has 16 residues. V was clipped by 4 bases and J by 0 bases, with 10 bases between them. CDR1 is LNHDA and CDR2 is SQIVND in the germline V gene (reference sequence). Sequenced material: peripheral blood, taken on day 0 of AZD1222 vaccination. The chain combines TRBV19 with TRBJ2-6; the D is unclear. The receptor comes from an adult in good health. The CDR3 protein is CASSTVQTSGANVLTF. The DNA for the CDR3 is TGTGCCAGTAGTACGGTCCAGACCTCTGGGGCCAACGTCCTGACTTTC.